One sample yielded the 9 T cell receptor beta chains listed below, sequenced in a study of blood T cell repertoires in COVID-19. Generated by immunoSEQ multiplex PCR, the TCRdb table keeps only in-frame clones and is missing some. The table records some 60,000 clones, about three quarters of them present only once. The sample taken for sequencing was peripheral blood. These receptor sequences come from a man aged 30 to 39 with COVID-19, enrolled during active disease.

The chain employs TRBV7-8 and TRBJ1-1; D is undetermined. V was clipped by 5 bases and J by 1 base, with 23 bases between them. Germline values: CDR1 SGHVS, CDR2 FQNEAQ. This CDR3 spans 18 amino acids. CDR3 sequence reads: CASSTEPLPGPKNTEAFF. The CDR3 coding sequence is TGTGCCAGCAGCACTGAACCGCTACCGGGTCCAAAGAACACTGAAGCTTTCTTT.

This clone appeared a few times. The same CDR3 also results from other DNA sequences found in this sample. The rearrangement uses TRBV5-4 and TRBJ2-1; 8 bases are shared with TRBD2. The CDR3 consists of 15 residues. The germline gives CDR1 SGHNT, CDR2 YYREEE (reference sequence). V shed 0 bases, J shed 1 base, and the junction held 0 bases outside the gene matches. Here the CDR3 reads CASSLGLASYNEQFF. As DNA, the CDR3 is TGTGCCAGCAGCTTGGGACTAGCGTCCTACAATGAGCAGTTCTTC.

V is TRBV9 and J is TRBJ2-3, with 8 bases aligning to TRBD2. The CDR3 is 14 amino acids. Losses at the gene ends were 4 bases for V and 7 bases for J; bases not matched to a gene: 8. From germline, CDR1 is SGDLS and CDR2 YYNGEE. The chain's CDR3 is CASSFSGVDNTQYF. The CDR3 DNA reads as TGTGCCAGCAGCTTTAGCGGGGTCGACAATACGCAGTATTTT.

CDR3 protein: CASSLADRFGPTEAFF. CDR3 nucleotide sequence: TGTGCCAGCAGCTTAGCGGACAGGTTCGGGCCCACTGAAGCTTTCTTT. The chain couples TRBV7-9 to TRBJ1-1, with 7 bases fitting TRBD1. The J segment lost 4 bases and the V segment lost 0 bases, leaving 8 bases of the junction unmatched. Germline V lookup: CDR1 SEHNR, CDR2 FQNEAQ (reference sequence). The length of the CDR3 is 16 residues.

The gene calls are TRBV29-1 and TRBJ1-2, with a tentative D call TRBD1 (6 bases). This CDR3 is 13 amino acids long. V gave up 7 bases and J gave up 5 bases, with 17 bases separating them. Germline V gene lookup returns CDR1 SQVTM and CDR2 ANQGSEA. CDR3 in DNA: TGCAGCGCCGTACCACAGGGACCTTATGGCTACACCTTC. The encoded protein is CSAVPQGPYGYTF.

CDR3 DNA: TGTGCCAGCAGCTTACGGGGAACAGGGGTGACAGATACGCAGTATTTT. Translating gives CASSLRGTGVTDTQYF. This chain joins TRBV7-9 and TRBJ2-3; 7 bases match TRBD1. Looked up from germline, CDR1 is SEHNR and CDR2 is FQNEAQ (reference sequence). V shed 2 bases, J shed 3 bases, and the junction held 8 bases outside the gene matches. This CDR3 has 16 residues.

Comment on this clone: The junction departs from the called germline gene at one end, perhaps through a read error. The rearrangement joins TRBV7-7 to TRBJ2-3; TRBD2 might be the D (5 bases). Looked up from germline, CDR1 is SSHAT and CDR2 is FNYEAQ (reference sequence). The CDR3 sequence is 14 residues long. The CDR3 sequence is CASSFGLGKDTQYF. The CDR3 DNA reads as TGTGCTAGCAGCTTTGGACTTGGAAAAGATACGCAGTATTTT.

The chain combines TRBV4-3 with TRBJ2-1, with a tentative D call TRBD1 (5 bases). The V gene's germline CDR1 is LGHNA and CDR2 YSLEER. The V gene lost 0 bases and the J gene lost 1 base, with 13 bases spanning the gap. CDR3 size: 17 residues. The CDR3 region is CASSQEGQGGSYNEQFF. The DNA for the CDR3 is TGCGCCAGCAGCCAAGAAGGGCAGGGCGGATCCTACAATGAGCAGTTCTTC.

The chain has TRBV18 and TRBJ2-6; 13 bases are shared with TRBD2. The germline V gene encodes CDR1 KGHSH and CDR2 LQKENI. Trimming at V came to 4 bases and at J to 4 bases, leaving 7 bases not matched to a gene. The CDR3 loop spans 18 amino acids. The CDR3: CASSLGLAGALGANVLTF. The CDR3 nucleotides are TGTGCCAGCTCACTAGGACTAGCGGGGGCTCTCGGGGCCAACGTCCTGACTTTC.